A selection of T cell receptor beta chains follows, all from one sample in a study of vaccination effects on CD4 cells after COVID-19. Assay: immunoSEQ multiplex PCR; the TCRdb copy retains only in-frame clones and omits some. The table lists tens of thousands of clones, around 70% of them singletons. Their antigen targets remain unknown. The sample was CD4+ T cells from PBMCs cultured with HCoV-NL63 spike peptides, taken after COVID-19 vaccination. The receptor set was obtained from a human donor who received a COVID-19 vaccine. CDR3s include the opening cysteine and the closing phenylalanine or tryptophan. D genes are given only for firm matches. Rows give clone size only sometimes, using once, few, many, or a class for an expanded clone.

v_call: TRBV5-1; clone_size: -; j_call: TRBJ1-4; d_call: -; cdr3_aa: CASSGNSTNEKLFF; cdr3_nt: TGCGCCAGCAGCGGCAATTCAACTAATGAAAAACTGTTTTTT
v_call: TRBV5-1; clone_size: few; j_call: TRBJ2-5; d_call: TRBD1; cdr3_aa: CASSLGDRAETQYF; cdr3_nt: TGCGCCAGCAGCTTGGGGGACAGGGCAGAGACCCAGTACTTC
v_call: TRBV5-1; clone_size: -; j_call: TRBJ2-3; d_call: -; cdr3_aa: CASSGDALTDTQYF; cdr3_nt: TGCGCCAGCAGCGGGGACGCCCTCACAGATACGCAGTATTTT
v_call: TRBV25-1; clone_size: few; j_call: TRBJ2-1; d_call: -; cdr3_aa: CASSERGYGSRNYNEQFF; cdr3_nt: TGTGCCAGCAGTGAACGGGGGTACGGGTCCCGGAACTACAATGAGCAGTTCTTC
v_call: TRBV6-6; clone_size: -; j_call: TRBJ1-4; d_call: -; cdr3_aa: CASSYRGENEKLFF; cdr3_nt: TGTGCCAGCAGTTACCGAGGGGAAAATGAAAAACTGTTTTTT
v_call: TRBV9; clone_size: -; j_call: TRBJ1-2; d_call: -; cdr3_aa: CASSVDVRAHTANYGYTF; cdr3_nt: TGTGCCAGCAGCGTAGATGTTCGAGCGCACACAGCTAACTATGGCTACACCTTC
v_call: TRBV19; clone_size: -; j_call: TRBJ1-6; d_call: -; cdr3_aa: CASSGKRDFSYNSPLHF; cdr3_nt: TGTGCCAGCAGTGGGAAAAGGGACTTCTCCTATAATTCACCCCTCCACTTT
v_call: TRBV7-9; clone_size: -; j_call: TRBJ1-5; d_call: -; cdr3_aa: CASSSDGYSNQPQHF; cdr3_nt: TGTGCCAGCAGCTCCGACGGATATAGCAATCAGCCCCAGCATTTT
v_call: TRBV5-1; clone_size: once; j_call: TRBJ2-5; d_call: TRBD1; cdr3_aa: CASSFDRAQETQYF; cdr3_nt: TGCGCCAGCAGCTTTGACAGGGCCCAAGAGACCCAGTACTTC
v_call: TRBV6-1; clone_size: -; j_call: TRBJ2-2; d_call: -; cdr3_aa: CASSEYSSNTGELFF; cdr3_nt: TGTGCCAGCAGTGAGTACAGCTCGAACACCGGGGAGCTGTTTTTT
v_call: TRBV18; clone_size: -; j_call: TRBJ1-2; d_call: -; cdr3_aa: CASRNNLSGGGYTF; cdr3_nt: TGTGCCAGCAGAAATAATCTCTCGGGCGGTGGCTACACCTTC
v_call: TRBV10-3; clone_size: -; j_call: TRBJ1-1; d_call: -; cdr3_aa: CAISDGTPEGAFF; cdr3_nt: TGTGCCATCAGTGACGGGACACCTGAGGGGGCTTTCTTT
v_call: TRBV30; clone_size: -; j_call: TRBJ1-5; d_call: -; cdr3_aa: CAGPAGSNQPQHF; cdr3_nt: TGTGCCGGCCCCGCGGGGAGCAATCAGCCCCAGCATTTT
v_call: TRBV5-1; clone_size: -; j_call: TRBJ2-7; d_call: -; cdr3_aa: CASRTDRPYEQYF; cdr3_nt: TGCGCCAGCAGGACTGACCGCCCCTACGAGCAGTACTTC
v_call: TRBV10-1; clone_size: few; j_call: TRBJ2-4; d_call: -; cdr3_aa: CASSAGPTRDSAKNIQYF; cdr3_nt: TGCGCCAGCAGTGCGGGACCTACCCGGGACTCAGCCAAAAACATTCAGTACTTC
v_call: TRBV13; clone_size: -; j_call: TRBJ1-2; d_call: -; cdr3_aa: CASSLATVGYGYTF; cdr3_nt: TGTGCCAGCAGCTTAGCTACAGTCGGCTATGGCTACACCTTC
v_call: TRBV7-2; clone_size: few; j_call: TRBJ1-6; d_call: TRBD1; cdr3_aa: CASSLAPTGGYSPLHF; cdr3_nt: TGTGCCAGCAGCTTAGCCCCGACAGGGGGTTATTCACCCCTCCACTTT
v_call: TRBV30; clone_size: -; j_call: TRBJ2-4; d_call: TRBD1; cdr3_aa: CAWSVGQENIQYF; cdr3_nt: TGTGCCTGGAGTGTGGGACAGGAGAACATTCAGTACTTC
v_call: TRBV2; clone_size: -; j_call: TRBJ2-1; d_call: -; cdr3_aa: CASRQGGLSNEQFF; cdr3_nt: TGTGCCAGCAGGCAAGGGGGACTCTCCAATGAGCAGTTCTTC
v_call: TRBV24-1; clone_size: -; j_call: TRBJ2-1; d_call: TRBD1; cdr3_aa: CATGGTGSYNEQFF; cdr3_nt: TGTGCCACTGGGGGGACAGGGTCCTACAATGAGCAGTTCTTC
v_call: TRBV3-1/TRBV3-2; clone_size: few; j_call: TRBJ1-4; d_call: TRBD1; cdr3_aa: CASSPGTGATNEKLFF; cdr3_nt: TGTGCCAGCAGTCCCGGGACAGGGGCTACTAATGAAAAACTGTTTTTT
v_call: TRBV2; clone_size: -; j_call: TRBJ1-5; d_call: -; cdr3_aa: CASSVNRDQPQHF; cdr3_nt: TGTGCCAGCAGTGTAAACAGGGACCAGCCCCAGCATTTT
v_call: TRBV14; clone_size: -; j_call: TRBJ2-7; d_call: TRBD2; cdr3_aa: CASSQRSLGGGPSYEQYF; cdr3_nt: TGTGCCAGCAGCCAAAGATCTTTGGGGGGAGGGCCCTCCTACGAGCAGTACTTC
v_call: TRBV19; clone_size: few; j_call: TRBJ2-2; d_call: -; cdr3_aa: CASSIGLVGTGELFF; cdr3_nt: TGTGCCAGTAGTATAGGGCTAGTGGGCACCGGGGAGCTGTTTTTT
v_call: TRBV6-5; clone_size: -; j_call: TRBJ2-1; d_call: TRBD2; cdr3_aa: CASTPKLAGNNEQFF; cdr3_nt: TGTGCCAGCACCCCCAAACTAGCGGGAAACAATGAGCAGTTCTTC
v_call: TRBV6-6; clone_size: once; j_call: TRBJ2-1; d_call: -; cdr3_aa: CASRTITEQFF; cdr3_nt: TGTGCCAGCAGGACGATTACTGAGCAGTTCTTC
v_call: TRBV28; clone_size: -; j_call: TRBJ2-3; d_call: TRBD2; cdr3_aa: CASSSTTSGTTDTQYF; cdr3_nt: TGTGCCAGCAGTTCGACTACTAGCGGGACCACAGATACGCAGTATTTT
v_call: TRBV5-5; clone_size: -; j_call: TRBJ2-3; d_call: -; cdr3_aa: CASSFRGLNQPTDTQYF; cdr3_nt: TGTGCCAGCAGCTTCAGGGGCCTCAACCAACCCACAGATACGCAGTATTTT
v_call: TRBV18; clone_size: once; j_call: TRBJ2-1; d_call: -; cdr3_aa: CASSPFGTSYNEQFF; cdr3_nt: TGTGCCAGCTCACCGTTTGGGACCTCCTACAATGAGCAGTTCTTC
v_call: TRBV7-9; clone_size: -; j_call: TRBJ2-6; d_call: TRBD2; cdr3_aa: CASSSQTSGSSGANVLTF; cdr3_nt: TGTGCCAGCAGCTCGCAGACTAGCGGGAGCTCTGGGGCCAACGTCCTGACTTTC
v_call: TRBV25-1; clone_size: -; j_call: TRBJ1-1; d_call: TRBD1; cdr3_aa: CASSPRDRGHVTEAFF; cdr3_nt: TGTGCCAGCAGCCCCCGGGACAGGGGGCACGTCACTGAAGCTTTCTTT
v_call: TRBV6-2/TRBV6-3; clone_size: -; j_call: TRBJ1-2; d_call: -; cdr3_aa: CASSPRTGAETF; cdr3_nt: TGTGCCAGCAGTCCGCGGACGGGCGCAGAGACCTTC
v_call: TRBV7-9; clone_size: -; j_call: TRBJ1-4; d_call: -; cdr3_aa: CASSLTGQSNEKLFF; cdr3_nt: TGTGCCAGCAGCCTAACCGGACAGTCGAATGAAAAACTGTTTTTT
v_call: TRBV3-1/TRBV3-2; clone_size: -; j_call: TRBJ2-1; d_call: TRBD2; cdr3_aa: CASSGQLAGANEQFF; cdr3_nt: TGTGCCAGCAGCGGGCAGTTAGCGGGGGCGAATGAGCAGTTCTTC
v_call: TRBV6-6; clone_size: -; j_call: TRBJ1-5; d_call: -; cdr3_aa: CASSKQEINQPQHF; cdr3_nt: TGTGCCAGCAGTAAACAGGAAATCAATCAGCCCCAGCATTTT
v_call: TRBV21-1; clone_size: few; j_call: TRBJ1-1; d_call: -; cdr3_aa: CASSEGVDSTEAFF; cdr3_nt: TGTGCCAGCAGCGAGGGGGTTGACAGCACTGAAGCTTTCTTT
v_call: TRBV9; clone_size: -; j_call: TRBJ1-3; d_call: -; cdr3_aa: CASSPLGGGNTIYF; cdr3_nt: TGTGCCAGCAGTCCTCTGGGGGGAGGAAACACCATATATTTT
v_call: TRBV9; clone_size: -; j_call: TRBJ2-1; d_call: -; cdr3_aa: CASSLQYNEQFF; cdr3_nt: TGTGCCAGCAGCTTACAGTACAATGAGCAGTTCTTC
v_call: TRBV13; clone_size: once; j_call: TRBJ2-2; d_call: TRBD1; cdr3_aa: CASSFRDRETGELFF; cdr3_nt: TGTGCCAGCAGCTTCCGGGACAGGGAGACCGGGGAGCTGTTTTTT
v_call: TRBV12-3/TRBV12-4; clone_size: -; j_call: TRBJ1-2; d_call: TRBD1; cdr3_aa: CATTGASNYGYTF; cdr3_nt: TGTGCCACCACAGGGGCCTCTAACTATGGCTACACCTTC
v_call: TRBV2; clone_size: -; j_call: TRBJ2-5; d_call: TRBD2; cdr3_aa: CASSLGLAGAFQETQYF; cdr3_nt: TGTGCCAGCAGTTTGGGACTAGCGGGGGCCTTTCAAGAGACCCAGTACTTC
v_call: TRBV7-9; clone_size: -; j_call: TRBJ2-5; d_call: -; cdr3_aa: CASSLGSNLETQYF; cdr3_nt: TGTGCCAGCAGCTTAGGGTCCAATTTGGAGACCCAGTACTTC